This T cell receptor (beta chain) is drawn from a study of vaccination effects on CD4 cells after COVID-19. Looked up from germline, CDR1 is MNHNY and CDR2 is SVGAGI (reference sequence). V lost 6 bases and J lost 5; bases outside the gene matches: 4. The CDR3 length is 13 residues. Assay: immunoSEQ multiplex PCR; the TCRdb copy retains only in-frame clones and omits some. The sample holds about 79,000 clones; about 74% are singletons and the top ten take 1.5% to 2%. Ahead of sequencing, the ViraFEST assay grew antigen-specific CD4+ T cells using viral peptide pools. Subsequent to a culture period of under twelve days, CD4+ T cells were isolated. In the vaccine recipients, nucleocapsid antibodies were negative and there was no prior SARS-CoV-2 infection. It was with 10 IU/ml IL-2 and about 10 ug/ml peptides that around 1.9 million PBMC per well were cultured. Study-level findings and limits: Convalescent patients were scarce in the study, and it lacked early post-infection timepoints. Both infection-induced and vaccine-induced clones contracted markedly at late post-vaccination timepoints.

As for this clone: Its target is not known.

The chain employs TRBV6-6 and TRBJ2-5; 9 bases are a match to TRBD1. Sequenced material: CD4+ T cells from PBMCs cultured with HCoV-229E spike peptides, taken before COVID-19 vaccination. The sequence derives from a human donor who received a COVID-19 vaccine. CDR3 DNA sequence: TGTGCCAGCAGACAGGGGGCTGAGGAGACCCAGTACTTC. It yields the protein CASRQGAEETQYF.